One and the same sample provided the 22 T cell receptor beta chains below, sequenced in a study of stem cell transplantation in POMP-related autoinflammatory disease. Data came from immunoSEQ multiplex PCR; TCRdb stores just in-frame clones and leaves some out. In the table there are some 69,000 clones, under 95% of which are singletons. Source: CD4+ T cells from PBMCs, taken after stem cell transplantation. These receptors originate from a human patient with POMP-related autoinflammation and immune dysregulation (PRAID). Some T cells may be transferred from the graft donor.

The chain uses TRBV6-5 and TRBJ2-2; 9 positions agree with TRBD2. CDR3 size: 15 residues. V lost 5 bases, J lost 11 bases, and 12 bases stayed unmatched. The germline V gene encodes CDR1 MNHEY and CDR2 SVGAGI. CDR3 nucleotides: TGTGCCAGCAGTCCTTCCGTGGCGGGAGGGTTAGAGCTGTTTTTT. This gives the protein CASSPSVAGGLELFF.

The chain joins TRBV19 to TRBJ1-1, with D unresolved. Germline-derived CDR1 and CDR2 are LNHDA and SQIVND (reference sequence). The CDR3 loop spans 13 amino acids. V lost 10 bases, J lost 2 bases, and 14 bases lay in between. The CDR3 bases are TGTGCCACCAGGACCGAGAAAAACACTGAAGCTTTCTTT. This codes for CATRTEKNTEAFF. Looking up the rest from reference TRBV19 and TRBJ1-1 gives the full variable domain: DGGITQSPKYLFRKEGQNVTLSCEQNLNHDAMYWYRQDPGQGLRLIYYSQIVNDFQKGDIAEGYSVSREKKESFPLTVTSAQKNPTAFYLCATRTEKNTEAFFGQGTRLTVV.

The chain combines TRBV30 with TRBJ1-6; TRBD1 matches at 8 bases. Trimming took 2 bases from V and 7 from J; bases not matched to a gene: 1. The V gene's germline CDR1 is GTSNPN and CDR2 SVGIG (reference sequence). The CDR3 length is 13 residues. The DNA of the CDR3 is TGTGCCTGGAGTAGGACAGGGAATTCACCCCTCCACTTT. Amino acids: CAWSRTGNSPLHF. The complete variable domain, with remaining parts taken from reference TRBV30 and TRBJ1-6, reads SQTIHQWPATLVQPVGSPLSLECTVEGTSNPNLYWYRQAAGRGLQLLFYSVGIGQISSEVPQNLSASRPQDRQFILSSKKLLLSDSGFYLCAWSRTGNSPLHFGNGTRLTVT.

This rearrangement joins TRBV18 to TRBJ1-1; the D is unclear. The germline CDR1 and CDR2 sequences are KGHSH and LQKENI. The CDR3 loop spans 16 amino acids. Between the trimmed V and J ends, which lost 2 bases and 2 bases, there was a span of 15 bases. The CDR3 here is CASSPGRYAFNTEAFF. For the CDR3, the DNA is TGTGCCAGCTCACCAGGGCGGTATGCCTTTAACACTGAAGCTTTCTTT.

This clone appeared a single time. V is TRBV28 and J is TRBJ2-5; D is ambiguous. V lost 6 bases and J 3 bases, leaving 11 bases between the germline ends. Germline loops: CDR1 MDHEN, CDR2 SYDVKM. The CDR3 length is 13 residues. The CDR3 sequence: CASSPQEKETQYF. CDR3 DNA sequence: TGTGCCAGCAGCCCACAAGAAAAAGAGACCCAGTACTTC. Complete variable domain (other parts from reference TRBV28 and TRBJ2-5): DVKVTQSSRYLVKRTGEKVFLECVQDMDHENMFWYRQDPGLGLRLIYFSYDVKMKEKGDIPEGYSVSREKKERFSLILESASTNQTSMYLCASSPQEKETQYFGPGTRLLVL.

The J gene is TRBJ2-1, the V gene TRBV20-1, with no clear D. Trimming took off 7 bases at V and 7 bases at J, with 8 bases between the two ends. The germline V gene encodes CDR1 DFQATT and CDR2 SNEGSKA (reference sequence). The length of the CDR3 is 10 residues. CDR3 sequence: CSVRANEQFF. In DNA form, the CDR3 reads TGCAGTGTTCGTGCGAATGAGCAGTTCTTC.

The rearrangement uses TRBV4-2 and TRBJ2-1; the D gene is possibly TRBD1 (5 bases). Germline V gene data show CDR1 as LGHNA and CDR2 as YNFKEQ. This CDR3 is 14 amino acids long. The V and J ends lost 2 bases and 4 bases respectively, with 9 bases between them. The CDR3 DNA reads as TGTGCCAGCAGCCAACAGGGTCTATACAATGAGCAGTTCTTC. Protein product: CASSQQGLYNEQFF.

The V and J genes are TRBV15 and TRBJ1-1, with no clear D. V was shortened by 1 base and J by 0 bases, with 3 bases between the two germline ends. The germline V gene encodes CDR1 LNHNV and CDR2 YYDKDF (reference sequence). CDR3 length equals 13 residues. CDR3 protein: CATSRVLNTEAFF. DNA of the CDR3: TGTGCCACCAGCAGAGTTCTGAACACTGAAGCTTTCTTT.

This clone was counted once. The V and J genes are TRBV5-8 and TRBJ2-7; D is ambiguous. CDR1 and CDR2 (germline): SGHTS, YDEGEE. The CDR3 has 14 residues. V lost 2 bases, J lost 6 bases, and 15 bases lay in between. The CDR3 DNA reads TGTGCCAGCAGCTTTTCTATTCGCGGTTCCGAGCAGTACTTC. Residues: CASSFSIRGSEQYF.

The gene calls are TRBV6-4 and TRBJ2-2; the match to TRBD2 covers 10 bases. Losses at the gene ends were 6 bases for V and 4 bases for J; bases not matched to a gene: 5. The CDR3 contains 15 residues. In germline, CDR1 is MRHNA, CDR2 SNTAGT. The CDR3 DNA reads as TGTGCCAGCAGCCTACTAGCGGGGAGCACCGGGGAGCTGTTTTTT. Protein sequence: CASSLLAGSTGELFF.

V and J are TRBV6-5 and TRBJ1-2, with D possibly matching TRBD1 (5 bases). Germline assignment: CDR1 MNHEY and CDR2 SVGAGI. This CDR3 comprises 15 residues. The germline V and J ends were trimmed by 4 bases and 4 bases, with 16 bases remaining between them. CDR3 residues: CASSLGFQGSYGYTF. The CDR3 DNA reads TGTGCCAGCAGTTTGGGTTTTCAGGGTTCCTATGGCTACACCTTC.

The CDR3, as DNA: TGTGCCAGCCGACAGGGGACAGGAATGAACACTGAAGCTTTCTTT. It specifies CASRQGTGMNTEAFF. The V call is TRBV6-5, the J call TRBJ1-1, with TRBD1 identical over 8 bases. There are 15 residues in the CDR3. Germline assignment: CDR1 MNHEY and CDR2 SVGAGI. V dropped 8 bases and J dropped 0; count of bases not matched to a gene: 8.

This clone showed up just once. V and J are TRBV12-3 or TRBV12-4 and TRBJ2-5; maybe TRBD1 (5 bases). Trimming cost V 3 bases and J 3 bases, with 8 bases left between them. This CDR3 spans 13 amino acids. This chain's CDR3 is CASSFIREETQYF. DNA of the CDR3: TGTGCCAGCAGTTTCATCAGGGAAGAGACCCAGTACTTC.

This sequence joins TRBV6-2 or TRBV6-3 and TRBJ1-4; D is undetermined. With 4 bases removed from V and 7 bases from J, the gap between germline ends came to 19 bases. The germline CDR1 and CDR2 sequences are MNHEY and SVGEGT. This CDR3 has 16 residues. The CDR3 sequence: CASSSNLDRPGEKLFF. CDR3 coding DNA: TGTGCCAGCAGTTCTAACTTGGACCGTCCTGGTGAAAAACTGTTTTTT.

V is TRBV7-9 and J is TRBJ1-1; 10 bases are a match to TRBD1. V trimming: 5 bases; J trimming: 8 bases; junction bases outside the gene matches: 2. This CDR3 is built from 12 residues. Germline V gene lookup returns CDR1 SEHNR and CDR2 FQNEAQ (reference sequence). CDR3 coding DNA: TGTGCCAGCAGCGGGGGACAGGGGGAAGCTTTCTTT. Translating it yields CASSGGQGEAFF.

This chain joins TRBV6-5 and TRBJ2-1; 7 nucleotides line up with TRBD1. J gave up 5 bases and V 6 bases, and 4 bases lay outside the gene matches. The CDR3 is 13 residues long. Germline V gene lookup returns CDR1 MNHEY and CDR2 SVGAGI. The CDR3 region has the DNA TGTGCCAGCAGCCTCGGGACAGACAATGAGCAGTTCTTC. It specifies CASSLGTDNEQFF.

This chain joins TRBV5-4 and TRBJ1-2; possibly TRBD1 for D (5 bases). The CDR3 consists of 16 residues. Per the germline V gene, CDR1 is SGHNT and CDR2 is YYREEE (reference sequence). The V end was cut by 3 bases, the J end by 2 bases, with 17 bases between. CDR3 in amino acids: CASSSFAGTDNYGYTF. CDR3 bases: TGTGCCAGCAGCTCCTTCGCCGGGACGGACAACTATGGCTACACCTTC.

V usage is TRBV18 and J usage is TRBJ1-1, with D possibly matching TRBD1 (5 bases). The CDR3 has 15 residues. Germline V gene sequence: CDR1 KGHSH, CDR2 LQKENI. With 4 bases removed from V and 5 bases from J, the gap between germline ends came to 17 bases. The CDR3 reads CASSLLQGYGTEAFF. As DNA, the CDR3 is TGTGCCAGCTCACTTCTCCAGGGTTATGGAACTGAAGCTTTCTTT.

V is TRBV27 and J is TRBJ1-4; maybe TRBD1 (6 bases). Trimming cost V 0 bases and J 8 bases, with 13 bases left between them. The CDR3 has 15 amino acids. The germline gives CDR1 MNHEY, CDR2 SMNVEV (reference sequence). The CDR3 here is CASSLSMTGGEKLFF. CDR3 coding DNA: TGTGCCAGCAGTTTATCGATGACAGGCGGCGAAAAACTGTTTTTT.

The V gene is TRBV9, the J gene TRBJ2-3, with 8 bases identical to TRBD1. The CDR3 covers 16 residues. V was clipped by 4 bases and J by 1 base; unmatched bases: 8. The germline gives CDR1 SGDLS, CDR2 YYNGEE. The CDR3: CASSTTGGQGTDTQYF. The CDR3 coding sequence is TGTGCCAGCAGCACAACAGGGGGGCAGGGCACAGATACGCAGTATTTT.

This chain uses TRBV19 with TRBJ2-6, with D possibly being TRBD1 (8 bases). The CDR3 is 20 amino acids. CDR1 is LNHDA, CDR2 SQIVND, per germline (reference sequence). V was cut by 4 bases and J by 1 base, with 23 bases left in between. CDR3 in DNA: TGTGCCAGTAGTACAAAGGGGGGGACAGGTGTGTGGTCTGGGGCCAACGTCCTGACTTTC. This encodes CASSTKGGTGVWSGANVLTF. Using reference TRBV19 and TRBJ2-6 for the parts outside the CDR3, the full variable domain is DGGITQSPKYLFRKEGQNVTLSCEQNLNHDAMYWYRQDPGQGLRLIYYSQIVNDFQKGDIAEGYSVSREKKESFPLTVTSAQKNPTAFYLCASSTKGGTGVWSGANVLTFGAGSRLTVL.

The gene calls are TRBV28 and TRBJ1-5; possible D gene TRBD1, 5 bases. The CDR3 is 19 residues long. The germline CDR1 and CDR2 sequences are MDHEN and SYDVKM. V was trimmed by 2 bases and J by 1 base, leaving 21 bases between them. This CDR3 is CASSLLVGRGRGSNQPQHF. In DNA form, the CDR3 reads TGTGCCAGCAGTTTACTCGTTGGGCGGGGCCGGGGGAGCAATCAGCCCCAGCATTTT.